This T cell receptor (beta chain) was obtained from a study of vaccination and CD4 T cells after COVID-19. Across the study: By nasal swab PCR, the convalescent patients were SARS-CoV-2 positive, with under 10 mild cases and one severe. The cells in question were stimulated using overlapping spike peptides derived from SARS-CoV-2, HCoV-NL63, HCoV-OC43 and HCoV-229E.

The treatment: roughly 10-day PBMC culture with coronavirus spike peptide pools or control peptides (ViraFEST assay). General study points: Vaccine-specific clones in convalescent patients were spike mono-reactive in 304 of 307 cases.

The CDR3 sequence is 15 residues long. Germline V gives CDR1 DFQATT, CDR2 SNEGSKA (reference sequence). V was pared by 6 bases and J by 5 bases, with 21 bases between. The Oncomine TCR Beta short-read assay sequenced DNA from cultured CD4+ T cells. Someone extracted genomic DNA from cultured CD4+ T cells. TCRdb processed the PCR reads anew with MiXCR; each CDR3 protein has one entry. The sample lists 20,000 or so distinct CDR3 sequences; about 50% were seen once. Note on this clonotype: The antigen is unknown.

The sequence was collected from a human donor with COVID-19. Sample: cultured CD4+ T cells from blood. The chain employs TRBV20-1 and TRBJ2-3; D is ambiguous. CDR3 bases: TGCAGTGCCCCACCCGCGTCAAAAATCCAAGATACGCAGTATTTT. Encoded protein: CSAPPASKIQDTQYF.